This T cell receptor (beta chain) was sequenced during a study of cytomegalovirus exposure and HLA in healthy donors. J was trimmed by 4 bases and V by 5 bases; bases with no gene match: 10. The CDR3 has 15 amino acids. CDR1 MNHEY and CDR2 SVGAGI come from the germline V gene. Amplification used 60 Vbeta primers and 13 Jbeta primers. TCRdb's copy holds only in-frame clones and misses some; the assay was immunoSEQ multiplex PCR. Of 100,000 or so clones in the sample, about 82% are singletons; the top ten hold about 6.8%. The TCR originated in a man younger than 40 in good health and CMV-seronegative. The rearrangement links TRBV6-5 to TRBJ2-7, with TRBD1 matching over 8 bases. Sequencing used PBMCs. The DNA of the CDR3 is TGTGCCAGCAGTAGAACCGGGACAGGAAGTTACGAGCAGTACTTC. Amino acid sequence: CASSRTGTGSYEQYF.